These 6 T cell receptor beta chains originate from one sample sequenced in a study of T cell changes during pregnancy in multiple sclerosis (dated by TCRdb to about 2019). The library was generated by the immunoSEQ multiplex PCR assay. In its TCRdb copy, this immuneACCESS table keeps in-frame sequences only and misses some clones. Where compared with another copy, unresolved V genes explain less than half of these, and the others have no known cause. The sample yields about 61,000 clones; 70% to 90% were counted once. The leading ten clones occupy 0.8% to 0.9% of the sample. Sample: peripheral blood, taken in the first trimester of pregnancy. The receptor set was obtained from a female donor in good health, enrolled as a control in a pregnancy study.

The genes are TRBV6-5 and TRBJ2-5; 12 positions match TRBD2. V lost 5 bases, J lost 6 bases, and 7 bases stayed unmatched. This CDR3 contains 15 residues. CDR1 and CDR2 from the germline V gene are MNHEY and SVGAGI. CDR3 coding DNA: TGTGCCAGCAGTCCCGGGACTAGCGGGTGGCAGACCCAGTACTTC. It codes for CASSPGTSGWQTQYF.

The chain links TRBV30 to TRBJ1-6; TRBD1 aligns across 9 bases. With V trimmed by 8 bases and J by 8 bases, 10 bases remained unmatched. This CDR3 spans 14 amino acids. CDR1 GTSNPN and CDR2 SVGIG come from the germline V gene (reference sequence). The CDR3 DNA reads TGTGCCGCGGGGGCGGGACAGGGTCATTCACCCCTCCACTTT. Encoded protein: CAAGAGQGHSPLHF.

V and J are TRBV9 and TRBJ2-3; 11 bases line up with TRBD2. Per the germline V gene, CDR1 is SGDLS and CDR2 is YYNGEE. This CDR3 spans 16 amino acids. V dropped 0 bases and J dropped 8; count of bases not matched to a gene: 8. The CDR3 DNA reads TGTGCCAGCAGCGTAGAACTAGCGGGGGTGGATAGTACGCAGTATTTT. This translates into CASSVELAGVDSTQYF.

This clone showed up just once. The V gene is TRBV4-3, the J gene TRBJ2-1; 10 bases are shared with TRBD2. This CDR3 spans 19 amino acids. CDR1 and CDR2 from the germline V gene are LGHNA and YSLEER. The ends lost 6 bases at V and 2 bases at J; junction bases unmatched: 16. The CDR3 loop is CASSPRGQHSGGTYNEQFF. CDR3 nucleotide sequence: TGCGCCAGCAGTCCTCGTGGACAGCATAGCGGGGGGACCTACAATGAGCAGTTCTTC.

This clone has only a few counts. The chain joins TRBV6-1 to TRBJ2-7; a possible D gene is TRBD2 (7 bases). The V and J ends lost 5 bases and 4 bases respectively, with 15 bases between them. There are 14 residues in the CDR3. Germline assignment: CDR1 MNHNS and CDR2 SASEGT. CDR3 loop: CASSKGGTEYEQYF. DNA of the CDR3: TGTGCCAGCAGTAAGGGGGGGACCGAATACGAGCAGTACTTC.

The chain uses TRBV6-5 and TRBJ2-7, with 8 bases lining up with TRBD1. Germline loops: CDR1 MNHEY, CDR2 SVGAGI. V lost 7 bases and J lost 1; bases outside the gene matches: 6. The CDR3 is 14 amino acids. The CDR3 region is CASTLYRGSYEQYF. The CDR3 DNA sequence: TGTGCCAGCACGTTGTACAGGGGGTCCTACGAGCAGTACTTC.